What follows describes a single T cell receptor beta chain. Germline V lookup: CDR1 LNHDA, CDR2 SQIVND (reference sequence). The V gene end was trimmed by 5 bases and the J gene end by 6 bases; junction bases not matched to a gene: 11. The CDR3 is made up of 16 amino acids. The assay was immunoSEQ multiplex PCR, and TCRdb's table has in-frame clones only and misses some. The sample records about 69,000 clones, roughly 84% being singletons. The data originate from a study of control samples from healthy donors and cancer patients. The sequence was obtained from a woman in her fifties or sixties with lung cancer. This chain links TRBV19 with TRBJ1-5; 9 positions match TRBD1. The specimen sequenced was PBMCs. The CDR3 protein is CASSGNKQGAGQPQHF. The CDR3 DNA is TGTGCCAGTAGTGGAAACAAACAGGGGGCCGGTCAGCCCCAGCATTTT.